This T cell receptor (beta chain) stems from a study of T cells in tuberculosis. General study points: The stringent gate may have excluded weak CD1B-GMM tetramer binders.

Concerning this clone: An end of the junction does not agree with germline; a read error may underlie this.

There are 15 residues in the CDR3. CDR1 and CDR2 (germline): LGHNA, YNFKEQ. No alpha-beta pairing information exists for these sequences. This table comes from immunoSEQ multiplex PCR, and its TCRdb copy is limited to in-frame clones, with some not included. The data contain about 58,000 clones, approximately 91% of them singletons. Thawed, overnight-rested PBMC were stained with GMM-loaded CD1B tetramer, viability dye and anti-CD3, then sorted. CD1B tetramers were loaded with Rhodococcus equi-derived C32 glucose monomycolate. PBMC for tetramer sorting were first depleted of CD14-expressing monocytes. Each donor contributed some 100,000 sorted tetramer-negative cells.

The clonotype originates from an adult woman with latent tuberculosis. The sequencing sample was made of CD1b-GMM tetramer-negative cells sorted from PBMCs. The chain has TRBV4-2 and TRBJ2-1; 9 bases are a match to TRBD1. In DNA, the CDR3 is TGTGCCAGCAGTCAAGGACAGGGGAGCCACAATGAGCAGTTCTTC. It encodes CASSQGQGSHNEQFF.